These 24 T cell receptor beta chains originate from one sample sequenced in a study of spatial heterogeneity in lung cancer. This sample's time point: sample taken at primary tumor resection. The sequenced material consisted of unsorted whole RNA from tumor, nontumor lung or frozen PBMC. TCRdb processed the 5' RACE reads anew with MiXCR; each CDR3 protein has one entry. The table lists approximately 39,000 distinct CDR3 sequences, about 5.8% of them singletons. Specimen: PBMCs, collected at surgery. The receptors were gathered from a male donor with early-stage non-small cell lung cancer.

This clonotype showed up just a few times. V gene TRBV7-9 combines with J gene TRBJ1-5; 8 nucleotides agree with TRBD1. The germline V gene encodes CDR1 SEHNR and CDR2 FQNEAQ (reference sequence). There are 15 residues in the CDR3. V shed 1 base and J 7 bases; nucleotides not matched to a gene: 6. The CDR3 protein is CASSLVQGEGQPQHF. CDR3 coding DNA: TGTGCCAGCAGCTTAGTACAGGGGGAAGGACAGCCCCAGCATTTT.

This clonotype occurred many times. The chain combines TRBV7-2 with TRBJ1-5, with D maybe TRBD1 (5 bases). Trimming left V 6 bases short and J 1 base short, with 13 bases between. The length of the CDR3 is 15 residues. Germline values: CDR1 SGHTA, CDR2 FQGNSA. DNA for the CDR3: TGTGCCAGCAGTAACGCAGGGATAAGCAATCAGCCCCAGCATTTT. It encodes CASSNAGISNQPQHF.

This clonotype has a handful of counts. The chain carries TRBV6-1 and TRBJ2-3; 9 nucleotides line up with TRBD2. With V trimmed by 2 bases and J by 2 bases, 11 bases remained unmatched. Looked up from germline, CDR1 is MNHNS and CDR2 is SASEGT. This CDR3 comprises 18 residues. The DNA of the CDR3 is TGTGCCAGCAGTGAATTCGTGATAGCGGGGGCTGACACAGATACGCAGTATTTT. Translation gives CASSEFVIAGADTDTQYF.

This clonotype was observed many times. The chain couples TRBV18 to TRBJ1-2, with D possibly matching TRBD1 (5 bases). Per the germline V gene, CDR1 is KGHSH and CDR2 is LQKENI. The CDR3 runs 16 residues. Deletions cut 3 bases from V and 6 bases from J, with 20 bases between. CDR3 sequence: CASSPPQGLRTHGYTF. DNA for the CDR3: TGTGCCAGCTCACCCCCCCAGGGATTGAGGACGCATGGCTACACCTTC.

This clonotype has at least ten counts. The chain uses TRBV20-1 and TRBJ1-2; 8 positions match TRBD1. The CDR3 runs to 12 residues. The J segment lost 2 bases and the V segment lost 6 bases, leaving 2 bases of the junction unmatched. Looked up from germline, CDR1 is DFQATT and CDR2 is SNEGSKA (reference sequence). The CDR3 bases are TGCAGTGCCAACAGGGGGAACTATGGCTACACCTTC. This gives the protein CSANRGNYGYTF.

This clonotype was detected ten times or more. The rearrangement joins TRBV3-1 to TRBJ1-6, with D perhaps TRBD1 (6 bases). The CDR3 has 16 residues. Trimming stripped 1 base from V and 7 bases from J, with 14 bases between. Germline V gene data show CDR1 as LGHDT and CDR2 as YNNKEL (reference sequence). DNA of the CDR3: TGTGCCAGCAGCCAAGCGGGGGCGCGACAGAATTCACCCCTCCACTTT. Protein: CASSQAGARQNSPLHF.

This clonotype has at least ten counts. Here the CDR3 reads CASSLGQGAATNEKLFF. CDR3 nucleotide sequence: TGCGCCAGCAGCCTAGGACAGGGAGCGGCAACTAATGAAAAACTGTTTTTT. The chain combines TRBV5-1 with TRBJ1-4; 8 nucleotides agree with TRBD1. From germline, CDR1 is SGHRS and CDR2 YFSETQ. The V and J ends lost 4 bases and 0 bases, in that order; junction bases with no gene match: 8. CDR3 size: 17 residues.

This clonotype occurred many times. The rearrangement joins TRBV30 to TRBJ1-5; the D gene is possibly TRBD1 (5 bases). There are 14 residues in the CDR3. Per the germline V gene, CDR1 is GTSNPN and CDR2 is SVGIG (reference sequence). V was clipped by 4 bases and J by 1 base, with 11 bases between them. CDR3 bases: TGTGCCTGGAATCCCGGGGGGAGCAATCAGCCCCAGCATTTT. As protein: CAWNPGGSNQPQHF.

This clonotype was observed many times. The gene calls are TRBV20-1 and TRBJ2-1, with D perhaps TRBD2 (6 bases). This CDR3 region has 14 residues. V lost 5 bases, J lost 8 bases, and 19 bases lay in between. Germline values: CDR1 DFQATT, CDR2 SNEGSKA (reference sequence). CDR3 sequence: CSALPGLPMDEQFF. CDR3 in DNA: TGCAGTGCTTTACCGGGACTCCCTATGGATGAGCAGTTCTTC.

The chain uses TRBV3-1 and TRBJ2-7; TRBD1 agrees at 7 bases. This CDR3 spans 15 amino acids. Losses at the gene ends were 3 bases for V and 2 bases for J; bases not matched to a gene: 7. Germline V gene lookup returns CDR1 LGHDT and CDR2 YNNKEL (reference sequence). CDR3 sequence (DNA): TGTGCCAGCAGCCAGGCCTACAGGGGTGCCTACGAGCAGTACTTC. It yields the protein CASSQAYRGAYEQYF.

This clonotype was observed at least ten times. The chain links TRBV5-4 to TRBJ2-1; TRBD1 matches 7 bases. The ends lost 5 bases at V and 5 bases at J; junction bases unmatched: 13. The CDR3 is made up of 16 amino acids. Germline V gives CDR1 SGHNT, CDR2 YYREEE (reference sequence). The CDR3 spells CASSYPGTVLNNEQFF. DNA of the CDR3: TGTGCCAGCAGTTATCCCGGGACAGTCTTAAACAATGAGCAGTTCTTC.

This clonotype has ten or more counts. This chain connects TRBV6-2 or TRBV6-3 to TRBJ2-2; D may correspond to TRBD1 or TRBD2 (5 bases each). V lost 2 bases and J lost 0, with 13 bases in between. CDR3 length equals 17 residues. Germline CDR1 MNHEY, CDR2 SVGEGT. In DNA form, the CDR3 reads TGTGCCAGCAGTTACCTCAGGGACGGACCGAACACCGGGGAGCTGTTTTTT. This translates into CASSYLRDGPNTGELFF.

This clonotype appeared a few times. CDR3 region: CASSAGGRHSYEQYF. In DNA form, the CDR3 reads TGTGCCAGCAGCGCAGGGGGCAGGCACTCCTACGAGCAGTACTTC. V is TRBV9 and J is TRBJ2-7; 8 bases agree with TRBD1. V trimming: 3 bases; J trimming: 0 bases; junction bases outside the gene matches: 5. Per germline, CDR1 SGDLS and CDR2 YYNGEE. The CDR3 is 15 residues long.

This clonotype was found many times. This chain connects TRBV25-1 to TRBJ1-5, with 7 bases lining up with TRBD1. This CDR3 comprises 13 residues. Looked up from germline, CDR1 is MGHDK and CDR2 is SYGVNS. Germline trimming cut 4 bases from V and 4 bases from J; bases unmatched to any gene: 1. The CDR3 sequence is CASSGQGNQPQHF. As DNA, the CDR3 is TGTGCCAGCAGTGGACAGGGTAATCAGCCCCAGCATTTT.

Only a few counts were recorded for this clonotype. The chain is built from TRBV10-3 and TRBJ2-3; the match to TRBD1 covers 9 bases. Per the germline V gene, CDR1 is ENHRY and CDR2 is SYGVKD. V shed 2 bases and J 0 bases; nucleotides not matched to a gene: 3. The CDR3 is 16 amino acids. CDR3 nucleotide sequence: TGTGCCATCAGTGAGACTGGGACAGGGAGCACAGATACGCAGTATTTT. It translates to CAISETGTGSTDTQYF.

This clonotype was seen repeatedly, ten times or more. V is TRBV20-1 and J is TRBJ2-7, with D possibly being TRBD1 (6 bases). Between the trimmed V and J ends, which lost 5 bases and 3 bases, there was a span of 14 bases. CDR1 DFQATT and CDR2 SNEGSKA come from the germline V gene (reference sequence). This CDR3 is built from 13 residues. CDR3 nucleotide sequence: TGCAGTGCTCGCGGGTCAGGGGTCTACGAGCAGTACTTC. It yields the protein CSARGSGVYEQYF.

This clonotype was seen at least ten times. The chain has TRBV20-1 and TRBJ2-3, with a tentative D call TRBD1 (6 bases). V gave up 3 bases and J gave up 0 bases, with 16 bases separating them. In germline, CDR1 is DFQATT, CDR2 SNEGSKA (reference sequence). The CDR3 contains 16 residues. CDR3 nucleotide sequence: TGCAGTGCTAGTTACAGGGTCATCACTAGCACAGATACGCAGTATTTT. Its translation: CSASYRVITSTDTQYF.

The chain recombines TRBV29-1 with TRBJ2-2; 8 bases are a match to TRBD2. CDR3 length: 16 residues. Germline V gene lookup returns CDR1 SQVTM and CDR2 ANQGSEA. V trimming: 4 bases; J trimming: 2 bases; junction bases outside the gene matches: 9. The CDR3 reads CSVADLSGVNTGELFF. CDR3 nucleotides: TGCAGCGTTGCCGACCTTAGCGGGGTTAACACCGGGGAGCTGTTTTTT.

The CDR3: CASSFIGGNTGELFF. In DNA, the CDR3 is TGTGCCAGCAGTTTTATCGGAGGGAACACCGGGGAGCTGTTTTTT. The J gene is TRBJ2-2, the V gene TRBV28, with a tentative D call TRBD2 (5 bases). CDR1 is MDHEN, CDR2 SYDVKM, per germline. Trimming removed 3 bases at V and 1 base at J, with 9 bases between. The CDR3 runs to 15 residues.

This clonotype was counted at least ten times. This chain links TRBV29-1 with TRBJ2-5; D unclear. This CDR3 region has 11 residues. V was pared by 5 bases and J by 3 bases, with 7 bases between. Germline V gives CDR1 SQVTM, CDR2 ANQGSEA. The CDR3 here is CSVSLKETQYF. The DNA for the CDR3 is TGCAGCGTTTCGCTGAAAGAGACCCAGTACTTC. The complete variable domain, with remaining parts taken from reference TRBV29-1 and TRBJ2-5, reads SAVISQKPSRDICQRGTSLTIQCQVDSQVTMMFWYRQQPGQSLTLIATANQGSEATYESGFVIDKFPISRPNLTFSTLTVSNMSPEDSSIYLCSVSLKETQYFGPGTRLLVL.

This chain joins TRBV10-3 and TRBJ1-4; no firm D call. In germline, CDR1 is ENHRY, CDR2 SYGVKD. The CDR3 covers 13 residues. V gave up 11 bases and J gave up 0 bases, with 10 bases separating them. CDR3 region: CAVSGATNEKLFF. CDR3 sequence (DNA): TGTGCCGTCTCAGGAGCAACTAATGAAAAACTGTTTTTT.

In this sample, this clonotype turned up a few times. The chain combines TRBV7-2 with TRBJ2-1; possible D gene TRBD2, 6 bases. The germline V and J ends were trimmed by 4 bases and 7 bases, with 17 bases remaining between them. The germline V gene has CDR1 SGHTA and CDR2 FQGNSA. This CDR3 spans 15 amino acids. CDR3 sequence reads: CASSSAGKGRNEQFF. In nucleotides, the CDR3 is TGTGCCAGCAGCTCTGCGGGGAAGGGGAGGAATGAGCAGTTCTTC.

This clonotype was found many times. V is TRBV4-2 and J is TRBJ2-7; tentative D call: TRBD2 (5 bases). This CDR3 has 16 residues. V was trimmed by 0 bases and J by 0 bases, leaving 12 bases between them. The germline V gene has CDR1 LGHNA and CDR2 YNFKEQ. The CDR3 DNA sequence: TGTGCCAGCAGCCAAGATTTCCAGCGGTCCTCCTACGAGCAGTACTTC. Encoded protein: CASSQDFQRSSYEQYF.

In its sample, this clonotype was seen many times. V is TRBV19 and J is TRBJ2-3; no definite D call. The V end was cut by 7 bases, the J end by 0 bases, with 11 bases between. CDR1 and CDR2 from the germline V gene are LNHDA and SQIVND (reference sequence). This CDR3 spans 14 amino acids. This CDR3 reads CASKDGRSTDTQYF. The CDR3 DNA sequence: TGTGCCAGTAAAGACGGTCGGAGCACAGATACGCAGTATTTT.